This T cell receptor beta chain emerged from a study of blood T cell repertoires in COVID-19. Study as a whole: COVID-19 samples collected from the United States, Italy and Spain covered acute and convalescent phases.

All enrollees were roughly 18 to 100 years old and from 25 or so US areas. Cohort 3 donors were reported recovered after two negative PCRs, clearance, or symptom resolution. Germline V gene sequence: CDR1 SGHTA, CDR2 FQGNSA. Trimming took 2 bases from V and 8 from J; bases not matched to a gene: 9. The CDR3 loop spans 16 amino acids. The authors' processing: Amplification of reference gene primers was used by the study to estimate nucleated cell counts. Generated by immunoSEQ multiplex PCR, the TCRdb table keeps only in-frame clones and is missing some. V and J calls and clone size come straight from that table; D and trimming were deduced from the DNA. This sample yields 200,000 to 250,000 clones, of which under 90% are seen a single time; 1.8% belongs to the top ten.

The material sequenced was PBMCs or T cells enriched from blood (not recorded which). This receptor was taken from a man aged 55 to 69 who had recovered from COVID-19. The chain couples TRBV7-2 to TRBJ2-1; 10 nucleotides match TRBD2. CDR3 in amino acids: CASSLKYSGGVYEQFF. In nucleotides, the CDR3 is TGTGCCAGCAGCTTAAAGTACAGCGGGGGGGTCTATGAGCAGTTCTTC.